The TCR beta chain under discussion was sequenced for a study of blood T cell dynamics during melanoma immunotherapy. The CDR3 is 16 residues long. CDR1 MNHNY and CDR2 SVGAGI come from the germline V gene (reference sequence). V lost 6 bases, J lost 4 bases, and 9 bases stayed unmatched. Time point denoted: pre-treatment baseline. TCRdb keeps only in-frame clones here, not all; method: immunoSEQ multiplex PCR. This sample has roughly 10,000 clones; more than 85% occur once, and the top ten carry about a tenth. This chain uses TRBV6-6 with TRBJ1-3, with TRBD1 identical over 10 bases. Sequencing used blood, obtained from a patient treated with checkpoint blockade. The sequence came from a human donor with melanoma. CDR3 amino acids: CASSFGTGVMGNTIYF. The CDR3 nucleotides read TGTGCCAGCAGCTTCGGGACAGGGGTAATGGGAAACACCATATATTTT.